A single T cell receptor (beta chain) is shown here with its context. Germline V lookup: CDR1 MNHEY, CDR2 SMNVEV (reference sequence). Trimming left V 2 bases short and J 4 bases short, with 10 bases between. The length of the CDR3 is 14 residues. The sample originates from a study of blood T cell repertoires in COVID-19. Across the study: The United States, Italy and Spain supplied acute and convalescent COVID-19 samples. Sample material is recorded as cDNA or gDNA derived from T cells, B-cell-depleted T cells, or PBMCs.

Methods used by the authors: Estimated nucleated cell counts came from reference gene primer amplification. Produced via immunoSEQ multiplex PCR; TCRdb's table is partial and in-frame only. Clonal size and the V and J genes are those of that table, whereas D and trimming came from the DNA. The sample yields about 120,000 clones, about 80% seen once. The chain joins TRBV27 to TRBJ2-3; tentative D call: TRBD1 (5 bases). The sequenced material came from peripheral blood. The clonotype comes from a man in his 60s with acute or convalescent COVID-19. CDR3: CASSLSRVSDTQYF. The CDR3 DNA sequence: TGTGCCAGCAGTTTAAGCAGGGTTTCAGATACGCAGTATTTT.